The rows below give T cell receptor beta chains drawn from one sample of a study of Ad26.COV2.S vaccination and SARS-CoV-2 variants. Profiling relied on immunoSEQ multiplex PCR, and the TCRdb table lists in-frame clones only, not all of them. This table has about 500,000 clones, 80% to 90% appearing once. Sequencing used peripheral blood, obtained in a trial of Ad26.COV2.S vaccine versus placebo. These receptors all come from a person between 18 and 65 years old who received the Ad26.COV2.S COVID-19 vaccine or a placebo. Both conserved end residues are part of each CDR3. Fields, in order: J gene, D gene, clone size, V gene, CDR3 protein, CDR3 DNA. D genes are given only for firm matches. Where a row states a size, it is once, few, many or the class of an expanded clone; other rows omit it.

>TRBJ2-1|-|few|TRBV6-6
CASSYGDNEQFF
TGTGCCAGCAGTTATGGGGACAATGAGCAGTTCTTC
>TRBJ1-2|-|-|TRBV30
CAWTTMYGYTF
TGTGCCTGGACGACTATGTATGGCTACACCTTC
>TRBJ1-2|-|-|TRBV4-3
CASSQEEQGFYGYTF
TGCGCCAGCAGCCAAGAGGAACAGGGATTCTATGGCTACACCTTC
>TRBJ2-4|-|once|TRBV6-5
CASRAPGEAKNIQYF
TGTGCCAGCAGGGCCCCAGGGGAGGCCAAAAACATTCAGTACTTC
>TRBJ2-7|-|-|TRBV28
CASSLGRFSSYEQYF
TGTGCCAGCAGTTTGGGCAGGTTTTCATCCTACGAGCAGTACTTC
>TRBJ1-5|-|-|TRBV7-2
CASSANNQPQHF
TGTGCCAGCAGCGCAAACAATCAGCCCCAGCATTTT
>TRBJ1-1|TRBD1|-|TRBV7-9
CASSPGQTGRMNTEAFF
TGTGCCAGCAGCCCTGGACAGACAGGGAGAATGAACACTGAAGCTTTCTTT
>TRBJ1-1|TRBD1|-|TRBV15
CATSSGTGLITNTEAFF
TGTGCCACCAGCAGTGGGACAGGGCTGATTACGAACACTGAAGCTTTCTTT
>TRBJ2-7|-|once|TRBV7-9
CASSLGGYSEQYF
TGTGCCAGCAGCTTAGGGGGTTACTCCGAGCAGTACTTC
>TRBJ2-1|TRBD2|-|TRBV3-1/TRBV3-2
CASSQNSGRANEQFF
TGTGCCAGCAGCCAAAATAGCGGGAGGGCCAATGAGCAGTTCTTC
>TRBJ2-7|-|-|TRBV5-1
CASSHDAGARSYEQYF
TGCGCCAGCAGCCACGACGCGGGGGCCCGGTCCTACGAGCAGTACTTC
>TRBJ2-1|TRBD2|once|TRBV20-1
CSASSSGRVNEQFF
TGCAGTGCTAGTTCTAGCGGGAGGGTCAATGAGCAGTTCTTC
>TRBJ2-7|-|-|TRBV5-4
CASSLPGGYEQYF
TGTGCCAGCAGCTTACCTGGGGGCTACGAGCAGTACTTC
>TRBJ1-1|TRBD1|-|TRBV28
CASRTGTDKNTEAFF
TGTGCCAGCAGAACCGGGACAGATAAGAACACTGAAGCTTTCTTT
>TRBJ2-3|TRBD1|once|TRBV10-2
CASSDRGMGTDTQYF
TGCGCCAGCAGCGACAGGGGAATGGGCACAGATACGCAGTATTTT
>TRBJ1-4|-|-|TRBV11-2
CASSPWGGADEKLFF
TGTGCCAGCAGCCCGTGGGGCGGGGCGGACGAAAAACTGTTTTTT
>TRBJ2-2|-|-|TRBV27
CASSLFQAGELFF
TGTGCCAGCAGTTTATTCCAGGCCGGGGAGCTGTTTTTT
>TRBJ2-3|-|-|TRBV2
CASIIAPRGDTQYF
TGTGCCAGCATAATAGCCCCTAGGGGAGATACGCAGTATTTT
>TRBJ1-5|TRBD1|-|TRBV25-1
CASSSGGLGRSNQPQHF
TGTGCCAGCTCATCAGGGGGGCTCGGGAGGAGCAATCAGCCCCAGCATTTT
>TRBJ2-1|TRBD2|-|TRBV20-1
CSAGGGNEQFF
TGCAGTGCAGGCGGGGGGAATGAGCAGTTCTTC
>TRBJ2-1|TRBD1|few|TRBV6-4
CASSQDRGPYNEQFF
TGTGCCAGCAGTCAGGACAGGGGGCCCTACAATGAGCAGTTCTTC
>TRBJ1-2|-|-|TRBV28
CASSSPRARGYTF
TGTGCCAGCAGTAGCCCCAGGGCTCGCGGCTACACCTTC
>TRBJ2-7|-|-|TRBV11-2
CASSLDSPGYYEQYF
TGTGCCAGCAGCTTAGATTCTCCCGGATACTACGAGCAGTACTTC
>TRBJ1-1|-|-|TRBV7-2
CASSVRMNTEAFF
TGTGCCAGCAGCGTCAGGATGAACACTGAAGCTTTCTTT